Sequencing of this TCR beta chain was carried out in a study of cytotoxic CD8 clonotypes in ibrutinib-treated CLL. This clone was seen once. The antigen remains undetermined. The CDR3 length is 14 residues. Trimming removed 3 bases at V and 5 bases at J, with 17 bases between. Germline V gene lookup returns CDR1 SQVTM and CDR2 ANQGSEA. General study findings and limits: Clonality grew at ibrutinib response; at progression, it decreased back toward baseline.

The protocol was immunoSEQ multiplex PCR, while the TCRdb copy is restricted to in-frame clones and leaves out a portion. Of about 140,000 clones listed, 91% were seen once; the top ten hold 10% to 12%. The origin of this receptor is a human donor with chronic lymphocytic leukemia. The V call is TRBV29-1, the J call TRBJ2-7; TRBD1 is a possible D gene (5 bases). The source was PBMCs, collected after 12 months of ibrutinib treatment. DNA for the CDR3: TGCAGCGTTGAGTCAGACAGACGGTGGCACGAGCAGTACTTC. Amino acid sequence: CSVESDRRWHEQYF.